The clone carrying this TCR beta chain was found a few times. Its antigen is unknown. Division of CD4+ cells produced a CD45RA+ naive subset and a CD45RA-negative memory subset. CDR1 and CDR2 from the germline V gene are SEHNR and FQNEAQ (reference sequence). This CDR3 has 14 residues. V was pared by 5 bases and J by 4 bases, with 14 bases between. This sample is drawn from a study of shared clonotypes between healthy human individuals. Findings and limits, study-wide: Naive CD4 clonotypes overlapped across a handful of donors at about 5%.

Measured with immunoSEQ multiplex PCR; TCRdb has only the in-frame clones, and not every one. In the table there are about 2.4 million clones, around nine tenths of which are singletons. The specimen sequenced was naive CD4+ T cells sorted from blood. Documented subset: CD45RA+ positively selected. The chain carries TRBV7-9 and TRBJ1-1, with a tentative D call TRBD1 (6 bases). This clonotype originated in a man aged 18 to 35 in good health. In nucleotides, the CDR3 is TGTGCCAGCAGCGAAGGAGGGGGAGGCACTGAAGCTTTCTTT. Residues: CASSEGGGGTEAFF.